The present T cell receptor (beta chain) was sequenced within a study of cytomegalovirus exposure and HLA in healthy donors. The count of this clone is one. This CDR3 contains 14 residues. 13 Jbeta primers and 60 Vbeta primers were used for the PCR. Assay used: immunoSEQ multiplex PCR; TCRdb lists only in-frame clones, some missing. The sample holds around 90,000 clones, 81% seen once. This receptor was obtained from a human donor in good health. This sequence joins TRBV12-1 and TRBJ1-2; the table names TRBD1, a call not compared with the DNA. TRBV12-1 is labeled a pseudogene. The source material was PBMCs. Here the CDR3 DNA reads TGTGCCAGCAGCCCGCGGACAGCCCGGTATGGCTACACCTTC. This gives the protein CASSPRTARYGYTF.